The following is a TCR beta chain sequence with its context. Membership in each cohort depended on participant-reported clinical history. Resolution of symptoms, clearance, or two negative PCRs was present in recovered Cohort 3 donors. The protocol was immunoSEQ multiplex PCR, while the TCRdb copy is restricted to in-frame clones and leaves out a portion. The sample carries some 300,000 clones, more than 85% recorded once. The data were obtained in a study of blood T cell repertoires in COVID-19. About the research overall: Researchers got acute and convalescent COVID-19 samples from the United States, Italy and Spain. Sources were T cells, B-cell-depleted T cells, or PBMCs; the material itself was cDNA or gDNA.

The germline V gene has CDR1 GTSNPN and CDR2 SVGIG (reference sequence). V lost 5 bases and J 4 bases, leaving 15 bases between the germline ends. The CDR3 contains 14 residues. This chain links TRBV30 with TRBJ1-3; D is uncertain. This clonotype was sampled from a woman aged 30 to 39 who had recovered from COVID-19. Specimen: PBMCs or T cells enriched from blood (not recorded which). The CDR3 DNA is TGTGCCTGGTTCAAAGCTCCGGTAGGAAACACCATATATTTT. Its protein is CAWFKAPVGNTIYF.